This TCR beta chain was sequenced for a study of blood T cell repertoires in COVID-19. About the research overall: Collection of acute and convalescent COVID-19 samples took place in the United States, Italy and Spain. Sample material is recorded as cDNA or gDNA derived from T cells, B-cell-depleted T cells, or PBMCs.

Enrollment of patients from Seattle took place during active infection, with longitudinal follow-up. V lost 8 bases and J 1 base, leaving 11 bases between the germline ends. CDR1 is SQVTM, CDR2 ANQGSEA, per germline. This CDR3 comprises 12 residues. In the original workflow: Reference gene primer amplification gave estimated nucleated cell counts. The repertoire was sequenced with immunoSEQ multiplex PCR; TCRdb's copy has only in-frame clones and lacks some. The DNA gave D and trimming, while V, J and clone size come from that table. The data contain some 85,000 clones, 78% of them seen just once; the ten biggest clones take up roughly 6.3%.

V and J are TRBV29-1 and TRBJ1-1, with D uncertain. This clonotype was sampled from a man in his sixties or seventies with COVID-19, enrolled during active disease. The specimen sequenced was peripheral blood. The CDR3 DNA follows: TGCAGCACCAGGAAAACGAACACTGAAGCTTTCTTT. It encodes CSTRKTNTEAFF.